Reported below is one T cell receptor (beta chain). The CDR3 consists of 14 residues. Trimming removed 4 bases at V and 6 bases at J, with 16 bases between. Looked up from germline, CDR1 is MDHEN and CDR2 is SYDVKM. Assay used: immunoSEQ multiplex PCR; TCRdb lists only in-frame clones, some missing. The sample records about 600,000 clones, around 97% being singletons. The data were taken from a study of shared clonotypes between healthy human individuals. The sample consisted of naive CD4+ T cells sorted from blood. Described subset: CD45RA+ positively selected. The chain employs TRBV28 and TRBJ2-7; a possible D gene is TRBD2 (5 bases). The sequence was obtained from a woman aged 25 to 39 in good health. This CDR3 reads CASSSYGGAGEQYF. CDR3 coding DNA: TGTGCCAGCAGTTCCTATGGAGGAGCTGGCGAGCAGTACTTC.